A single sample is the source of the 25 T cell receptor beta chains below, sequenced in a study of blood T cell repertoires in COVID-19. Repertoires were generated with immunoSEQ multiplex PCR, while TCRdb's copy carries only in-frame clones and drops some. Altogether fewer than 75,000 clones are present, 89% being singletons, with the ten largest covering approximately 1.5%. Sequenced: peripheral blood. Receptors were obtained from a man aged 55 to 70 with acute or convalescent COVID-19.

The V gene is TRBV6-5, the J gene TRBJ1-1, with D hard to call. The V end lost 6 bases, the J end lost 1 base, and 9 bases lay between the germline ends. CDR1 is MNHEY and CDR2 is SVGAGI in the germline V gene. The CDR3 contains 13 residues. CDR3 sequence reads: CASRANQNTEAFF. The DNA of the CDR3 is TGTGCCAGCAGAGCCAACCAGAACACTGAAGCTTTCTTT.

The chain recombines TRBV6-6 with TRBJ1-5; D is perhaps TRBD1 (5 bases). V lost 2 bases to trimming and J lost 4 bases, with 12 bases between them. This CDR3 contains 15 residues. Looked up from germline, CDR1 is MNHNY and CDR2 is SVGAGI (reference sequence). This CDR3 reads CASSYLDSRNQPQHF. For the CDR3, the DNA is TGTGCCAGCAGTTACCTCGACAGTCGAAATCAGCCCCAGCATTTT.

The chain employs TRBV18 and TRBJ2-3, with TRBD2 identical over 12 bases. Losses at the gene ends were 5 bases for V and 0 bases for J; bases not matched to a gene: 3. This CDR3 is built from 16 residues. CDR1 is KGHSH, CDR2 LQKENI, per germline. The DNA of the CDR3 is TGTGCCAGCTCAACGACTAGCGGGGGCAGCACAGATACGCAGTATTTT. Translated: CASSTTSGGSTDTQYF.

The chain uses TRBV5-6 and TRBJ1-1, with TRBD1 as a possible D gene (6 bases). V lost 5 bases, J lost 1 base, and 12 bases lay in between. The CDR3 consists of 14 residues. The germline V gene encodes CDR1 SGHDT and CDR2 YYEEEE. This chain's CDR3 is CASRRRGTNTEAFF. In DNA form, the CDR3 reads TGTGCCAGCAGGAGAAGGGGGACGAACACTGAAGCTTTCTTT.

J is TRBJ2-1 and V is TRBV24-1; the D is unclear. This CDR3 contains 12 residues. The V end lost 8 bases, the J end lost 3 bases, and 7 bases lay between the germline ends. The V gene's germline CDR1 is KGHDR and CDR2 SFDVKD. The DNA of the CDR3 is TGTGCCACCAATGACAACTACAATGAGCAGTTCTTC. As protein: CATNDNYNEQFF.

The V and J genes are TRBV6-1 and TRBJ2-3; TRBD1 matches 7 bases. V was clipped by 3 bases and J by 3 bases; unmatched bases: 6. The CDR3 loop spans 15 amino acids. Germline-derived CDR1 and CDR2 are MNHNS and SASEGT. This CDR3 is CASSDPTGWTDTQYF. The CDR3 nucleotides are TGTGCCAGCAGTGACCCGACAGGGTGGACAGATACGCAGTATTTT.

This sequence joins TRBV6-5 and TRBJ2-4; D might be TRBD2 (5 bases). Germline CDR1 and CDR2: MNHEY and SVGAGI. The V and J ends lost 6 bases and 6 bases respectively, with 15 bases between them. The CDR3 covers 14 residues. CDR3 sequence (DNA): TGTGCCAGCAGGAATATACTAGGGAGAAACATTCAGTACTTC. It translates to CASRNILGRNIQYF.

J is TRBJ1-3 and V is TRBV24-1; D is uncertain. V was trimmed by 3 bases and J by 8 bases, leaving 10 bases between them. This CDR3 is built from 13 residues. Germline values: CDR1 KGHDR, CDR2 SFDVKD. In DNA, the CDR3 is TGTGCCACCAGTGATACAGACACTCACACCATATATTTT. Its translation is CATSDTDTHTIYF.

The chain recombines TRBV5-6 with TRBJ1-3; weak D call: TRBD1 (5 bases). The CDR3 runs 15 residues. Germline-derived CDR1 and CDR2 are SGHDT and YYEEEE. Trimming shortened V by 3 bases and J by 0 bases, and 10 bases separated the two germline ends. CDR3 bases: TGTGCCAGCAGCTCCCCCGACAGCTCTGGAAACACCATATATTTT. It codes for CASSSPDSSGNTIYF.

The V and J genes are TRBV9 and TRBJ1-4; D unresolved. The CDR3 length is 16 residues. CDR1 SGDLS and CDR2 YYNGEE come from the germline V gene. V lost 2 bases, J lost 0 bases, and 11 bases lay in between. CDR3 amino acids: CASSVGSRATNEKLFF. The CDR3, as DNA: TGTGCCAGCAGCGTCGGGAGTAGGGCAACTAATGAAAAACTGTTTTTT.

CDR3 region: CASRDDRGIGEKLFF. The CDR3 DNA reads as TGCGCCAGCAGGGATGACAGGGGGATTGGGGAAAAACTGTTTTTT. J is TRBJ1-4 and V is TRBV5-1, with 9 bases aligning to TRBD1. CDR1 and CDR2 (germline): SGHRS, YFSETQ. J lost 8 bases, V lost 5 bases, and 10 bases had no gene match. CDR3 length equals 15 residues.

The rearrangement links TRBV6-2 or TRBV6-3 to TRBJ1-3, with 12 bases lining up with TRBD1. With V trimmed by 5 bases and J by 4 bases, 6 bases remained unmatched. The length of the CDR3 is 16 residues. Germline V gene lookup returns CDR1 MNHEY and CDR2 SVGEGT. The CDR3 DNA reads TGTGCCAGCAGTCGGGGACAGGGGGCGAACGGAAACACCATATATTTT. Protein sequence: CASSRGQGANGNTIYF.

The CDR3 loop is CASSPEAPGMANEQYF. The CDR3 DNA reads as TGTGCCAGCTCACCAGAAGCACCGGGAATGGCCAACGAGCAGTACTTC. The V call is TRBV18, the J call TRBJ2-7, with a possible D match to TRBD2 (5 bases). Germline V gives CDR1 KGHSH, CDR2 LQKENI. Deletions cut 2 bases from V and 5 bases from J, with 19 bases between. This CDR3 comprises 16 residues.

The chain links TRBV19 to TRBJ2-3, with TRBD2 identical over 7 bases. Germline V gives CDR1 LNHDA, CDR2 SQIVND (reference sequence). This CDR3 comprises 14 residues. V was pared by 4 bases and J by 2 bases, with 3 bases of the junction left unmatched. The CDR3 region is CASSSGGFTDTQYF. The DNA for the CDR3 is TGTGCCAGTAGTAGCGGGGGATTCACAGATACGCAGTATTTT.

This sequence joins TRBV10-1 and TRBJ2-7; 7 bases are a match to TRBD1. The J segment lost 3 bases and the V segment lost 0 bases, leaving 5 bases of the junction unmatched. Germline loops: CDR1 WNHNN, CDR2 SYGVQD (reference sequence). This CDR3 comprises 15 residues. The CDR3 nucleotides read TGCGCCAGCAGTGAGTCGACAGGGCCGATCTACGAGCAGTACTTC. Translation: CASSESTGPIYEQYF.

The CDR3 here is CASSLQESSGANVLTF. The CDR3 region has the DNA TGTGCCAGCAGCCTTCAGGAAAGCTCTGGGGCCAACGTCCTGACTTTC. The gene calls are TRBV7-6 and TRBJ2-6; D not resolved. The CDR3 sequence is 16 residues long. Germline V gives CDR1 SGHVS, CDR2 FNYEAQ. V lost 5 bases and J lost 0, with 11 bases in between.

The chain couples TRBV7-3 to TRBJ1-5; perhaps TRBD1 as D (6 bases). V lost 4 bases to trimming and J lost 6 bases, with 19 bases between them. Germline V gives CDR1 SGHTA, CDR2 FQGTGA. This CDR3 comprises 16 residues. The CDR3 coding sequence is TGTGCCAGCAGCTACAGCTGGGGGGGGCAGGGTCAGCCCCAGCATTTT. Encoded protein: CASSYSWGGQGQPQHF. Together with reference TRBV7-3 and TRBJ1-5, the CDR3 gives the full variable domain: GAGVSQTPSNKVTEKGKYVELRCDPISGHTALYWYRQSLGQGPEFLIYFQGTGAADDSGLPNDRFFAVRPEGSVSTLKIQRTERGDSAVYLCASSYSWGGQGQPQHFGDGTRLSIL.

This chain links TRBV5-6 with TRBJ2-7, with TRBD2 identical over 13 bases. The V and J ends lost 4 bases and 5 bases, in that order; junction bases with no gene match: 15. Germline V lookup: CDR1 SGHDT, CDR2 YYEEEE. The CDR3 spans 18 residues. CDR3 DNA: TGTGCCAGCAGCGTGATTCCCGGACTAGCGGGGGCCACCCACGAGCAGTACTTC. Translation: CASSVIPGLAGATHEQYF.

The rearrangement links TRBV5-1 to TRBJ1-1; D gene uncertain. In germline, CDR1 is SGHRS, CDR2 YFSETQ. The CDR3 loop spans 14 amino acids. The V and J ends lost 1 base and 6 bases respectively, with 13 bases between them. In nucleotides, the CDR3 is TGCGCCAGCAGCTTGTACATAGCCCGTCCTGAAGCTTTCTTT. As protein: CASSLYIARPEAFF.

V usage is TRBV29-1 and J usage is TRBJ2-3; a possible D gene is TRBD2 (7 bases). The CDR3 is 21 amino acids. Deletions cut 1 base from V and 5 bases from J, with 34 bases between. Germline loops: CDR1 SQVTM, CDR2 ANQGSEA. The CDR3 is CSVEAVSLRPFTRGGKDTQYF. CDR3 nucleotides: TGCAGCGTTGAAGCCGTAAGCCTTCGTCCTTTTACAAGGGGGGGAAAAGATACGCAGTATTTT.

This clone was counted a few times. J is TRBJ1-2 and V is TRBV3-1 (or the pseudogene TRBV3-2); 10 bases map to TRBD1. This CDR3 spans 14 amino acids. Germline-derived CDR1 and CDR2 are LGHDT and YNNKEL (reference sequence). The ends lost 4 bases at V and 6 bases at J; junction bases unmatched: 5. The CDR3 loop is CASSPGTGAHGYTF. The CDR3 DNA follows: TGTGCCAGCAGCCCAGGGACAGGGGCTCATGGCTACACCTTC.

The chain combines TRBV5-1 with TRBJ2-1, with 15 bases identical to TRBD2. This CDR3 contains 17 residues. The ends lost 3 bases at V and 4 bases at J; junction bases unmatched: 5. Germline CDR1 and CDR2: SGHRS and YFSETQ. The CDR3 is CASSSGTSGGPYNEQFF. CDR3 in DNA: TGCGCCAGCAGCTCGGGGACTAGCGGGGGGCCATACAATGAGCAGTTCTTC.

DNA of the CDR3: TGTGCCACCAGCAGAGAGGTAGTTAGCTCAGATACGCAGTATTTT. Its protein product is CATSREVVSSDTQYF. The V and J genes are TRBV15 and TRBJ2-3; no definite D call. There are 15 residues in the CDR3. Germline loops: CDR1 LNHNV, CDR2 YYDKDF (reference sequence). Between the trimmed V and J ends, which lost 0 bases and 4 bases, there was a span of 11 bases.

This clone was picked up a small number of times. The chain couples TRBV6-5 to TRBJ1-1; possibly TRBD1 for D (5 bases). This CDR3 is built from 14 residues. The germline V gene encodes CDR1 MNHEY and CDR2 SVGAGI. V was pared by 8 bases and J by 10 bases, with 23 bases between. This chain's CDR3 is CASGRSQGISAAFF. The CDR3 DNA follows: TGTGCCAGCGGCCGGAGCCAGGGTATTTCGGCAGCTTTCTTT.

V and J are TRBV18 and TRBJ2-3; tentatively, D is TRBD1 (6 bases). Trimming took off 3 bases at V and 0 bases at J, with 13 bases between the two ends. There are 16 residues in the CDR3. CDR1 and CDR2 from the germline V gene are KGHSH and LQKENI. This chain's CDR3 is CASSPDFQGSTDTQYF. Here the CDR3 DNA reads TGTGCCAGCTCACCGGATTTTCAGGGGAGCACAGATACGCAGTATTTT.